The 14 T cell receptor beta chains below were found in one sample sequenced in a study of blood T cells in healthy people across ages. Together with a sample-barcoded 5' primer, a J-beta primer mix was included in a second PCR lasting roughly 6 to 12 cycles. Each CDR3 protein gets one entry after TCRdb re-called the 5' RACE reads with MiXCR. The table records around 780,000 distinct CDR3 sequences, 56% of them present only once. Input material: blood. Receptors were obtained from a man between 35 and 55 years old in good health.

The chain links TRBV6-6 to TRBJ1-2; D not resolved. Trimming left V 3 bases short and J 6 bases short, with 14 bases between. The CDR3 sequence is 14 residues long. Germline assignment: CDR1 MNHNY and CDR2 SVGAGI (reference sequence). CDR3 coding DNA: TGTGCCAGCAGTTATTCGTTGGGAGAGGATGGCTACACCTTC. This encodes CASSYSLGEDGYTF.

The genes are TRBV9 and TRBJ2-5; D possibly matches TRBD1 or TRBD2 (5 bases each). Trimming took off 4 bases at V and 3 bases at J, with 16 bases between the two ends. Looked up from germline, CDR1 is SGDLS and CDR2 is YYNGEE. The CDR3 sequence is 15 residues long. The CDR3 spells CASSPRGQGEETQYF. Here the CDR3 DNA reads TGTGCCAGCAGCCCCCGGGGTCAGGGAGAAGAGACCCAGTACTTC.

This chain joins TRBV7-9 and TRBJ2-7, with 8 bases aligning to TRBD2. This CDR3 region has 15 residues. The trim removed 6 bases at V and 0 bases at J, leaving 7 bases unmatched. Looked up from germline, CDR1 is SEHNR and CDR2 is FQNEAQ (reference sequence). CDR3 sequence reads: CASSYSGTYSYEQYF. CDR3 bases: TGTGCCAGCAGTTATAGCGGGACCTACTCCTACGAGCAGTACTTC.

The chain recombines TRBV27 with TRBJ2-5; D possibly corresponds to TRBD1 (7 bases). The tail of the sequence fits TRBJ2-7 better, so the J call may be wrong. The CDR3 has 14 residues. Per germline, CDR1 MNHEY and CDR2 SMNVEV (reference sequence). The CDR3 protein is CASSAGQTFYEQYF. CDR3 in DNA: TGTGCCAGCAGTGCGGGACAGACCTTCTACGAGCAGTACTTC.

The V call is TRBV20-1, the J call TRBJ1-1; no clear D gene. Trimming stripped 6 bases from V and 6 bases from J, with 11 bases between. This CDR3 is 11 amino acids long. Germline CDR1 is DFQATT and CDR2 is SNEGSKA (reference sequence). CDR3 loop: CSAQRSAEAFF. The CDR3 nucleotides are TGCAGTGCGCAGCGCAGCGCTGAAGCTTTCTTT.

This rearrangement joins TRBV7-2 to TRBJ2-5; TRBD2 matches at 8 bases. V dropped 3 bases and J dropped 4; count of bases not matched to a gene: 7. The CDR3 length is 15 residues. CDR1 and CDR2 from the germline V gene are SGHTA and FQGNSA. The CDR3 nucleotides read TGTGCCAGCAGCTTCGTCTCCCGGGGGGGAGAGACCCAGTACTTC. It specifies CASSFVSRGGETQYF.

This clonotype was picked up a small number of times. The rearrangement links TRBV3-1 to TRBJ1-2; the D gene is possibly TRBD1 (6 bases). There are 15 residues in the CDR3. Germline V gives CDR1 LGHDT, CDR2 YNNKEL (reference sequence). Trimming pared 4 bases from V and 7 bases from J, leaving 19 bases between. CDR3 sequence: CASSPLAVTGRGYTF. The CDR3 nucleotides read TGTGCCAGCAGCCCTTTGGCGGTGACAGGTCGTGGCTACACCTTC. The full variable domain, in which reference TRBV3-1 and TRBJ1-2 provide the parts outside the CDR3, is DTAVSQTPKYLVTQMGNDKSIKCEQNLGHDTMYWYKQDSKKFLKIMFSYNNKELIINETVPNRFSPKSPDKAHLNLHINSLELGDSAVYFCASSPLAVTGRGYTFGSGTRLTVV.

The chain links TRBV7-9 to TRBJ2-3; no firm D call. V was pared by 6 bases and J by 5 bases, with 12 bases between. This CDR3 has 13 residues. Per germline, CDR1 SEHNR and CDR2 FQNEAQ (reference sequence). This CDR3 is CASSLRTLDTQYF. The CDR3 region has the DNA TGTGCCAGCAGTCTCCGGACCCTAGATACGCAGTATTTT.

This clonotype showed up just a few times. The genes are TRBV29-1 and TRBJ2-7; perhaps TRBD1 as D (6 bases). This CDR3 region has 14 residues. Germline CDR1 reads SQVTM; CDR2 reads ANQGSEA. The germline V and J ends were trimmed by 7 bases and 5 bases, with 21 bases remaining between them. In nucleotides, the CDR3 is TGCAGCGCCAAAACTACAGGGTTGTACGACGAGCAGTACTTC. Translation gives CSAKTTGLYDEQYF.

Notes on this clonotype: The germline gene is not matched at one end of the junction; a read error may be the cause. In DNA form, the CDR3 reads TGTGCCAACAGCCATAGGACAGGGGTCGGAGCTGAAGCTTTCTTT. Translated, it gives CANSHRTGVGAEAFF. V gene TRBV3-1 combines with J gene TRBJ1-1; 9 nucleotides line up with TRBD1. This CDR3 has 15 amino acids. Germline assignment: CDR1 LGHDT and CDR2 YNNKEL (reference sequence).

The chain is built from TRBV18 and TRBJ2-5, with D possibly being TRBD1 or TRBD2 (5 bases each). Trimming removed 4 bases at V and 4 bases at J, with 22 bases between. Germline CDR1 reads KGHSH; CDR2 reads LQKENI. CDR3 length equals 17 residues. In DNA form, the CDR3 reads TGTGCCAGCTCACTGACACAGGCTCCGGGAACGGGAGAGACCCAGTACTTC. Translating it yields CASSLTQAPGTGETQYF.

The chain carries TRBV28 and TRBJ2-7; possibly TRBD1 or TRBD2 for D (6 bases each). Trimming pared 11 bases from V and 5 bases from J, leaving 25 bases between. The CDR3 length is 15 residues. Germline V gene data show CDR1 as MDHEN and CDR2 as SYDVKM. CDR3 region: CAPPRGPPWYDEQYF. The CDR3 DNA follows: TGTGCCCCCCCCCGGGGGCCCCCTTGGTACGACGAGCAGTACTTC.

Only a few counts were recorded for this clonotype. The chain combines TRBV5-6 with TRBJ2-5; TRBD1 matches 9 bases. V dropped 4 bases and J dropped 5; count of bases not matched to a gene: 9. CDR1 is SGHDT, CDR2 YYEEEE, per germline. The CDR3 has 15 amino acids. The CDR3 is CASSIVTGGDETQYF. The CDR3 coding sequence is TGTGCCAGCAGCATTGTCACAGGGGGCGATGAGACCCAGTACTTC.

V usage is TRBV13 and J usage is TRBJ1-5; no reliable D call. V lost 5 bases to trimming and J lost 3 bases, with 11 bases between them. Germline CDR1 is PRHDT and CDR2 is FYEKMQ (reference sequence). CDR3 length: 14 residues. In DNA, the CDR3 is TGTGCCAGCAGCCCCCCGGGGAACAATCAGCCCCAGCATTTT. Translating gives CASSPPGNNQPQHF.